This T cell receptor (beta chain) came from a study of a mutant IDH1 vaccine in newly diagnosed glioma. Study-wide context: Earlier therapy was either radiotherapy, temozolomide, or both, and most got both.

From germline, CDR1 is SGDLS and CDR2 YYNGEE. The CDR3 has 18 amino acids. Trimming took 3 bases from V and 0 from J; bases not matched to a gene: 9. Time point: baseline, week 1 (first vaccination visit). Described treatment: pre-vaccination baseline after standard-of-care therapy. To note about this clone: Its antigen is not identified.

Study-wide results and caveats: There were vaccine-induced immune responses in around 94% of the patients.

Clones were sequenced by immunoSEQ multiplex PCR, and TCRdb holds only the in-frame ones, with some missing. The sample consists of tens of thousands of clones, 70% to 80% of them appearing once. Sequencing was performed on PBMCs, taken from a glioma patient treated with radiotherapy, temozolomide or both. V is TRBV9 and J is TRBJ1-6; 7 bases align to TRBD1. The clonotype was recovered from a woman aged 35 to 49 with glioma. CDR3 coding DNA: TGTGCCAGCAGCGAAAGGGACAGCCCGAGCTCCTATAATTCACCCCTCCACTTT. It specifies CASSERDSPSSYNSPLHF.